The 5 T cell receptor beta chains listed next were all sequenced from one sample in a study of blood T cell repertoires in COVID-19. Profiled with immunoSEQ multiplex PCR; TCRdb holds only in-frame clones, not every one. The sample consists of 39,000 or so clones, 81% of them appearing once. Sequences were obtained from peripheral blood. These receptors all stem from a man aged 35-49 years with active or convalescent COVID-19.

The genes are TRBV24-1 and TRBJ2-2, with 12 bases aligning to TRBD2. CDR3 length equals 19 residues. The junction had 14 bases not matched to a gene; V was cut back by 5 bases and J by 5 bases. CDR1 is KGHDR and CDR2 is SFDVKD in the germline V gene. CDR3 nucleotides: TGTGCCACCAGTGGACCGGGACTAGCGGGCGGTCGGGTGACCGGGGAGCTGTTTTTT. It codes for CATSGPGLAGGRVTGELFF.

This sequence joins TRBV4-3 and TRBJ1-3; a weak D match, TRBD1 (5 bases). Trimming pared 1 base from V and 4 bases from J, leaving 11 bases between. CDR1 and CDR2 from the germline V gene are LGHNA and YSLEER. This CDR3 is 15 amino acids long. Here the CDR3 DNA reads TGCGCCAGCAGCCAAGGTGGGGGGGAAGGAAACACCATATATTTT. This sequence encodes CASSQGGGEGNTIYF.

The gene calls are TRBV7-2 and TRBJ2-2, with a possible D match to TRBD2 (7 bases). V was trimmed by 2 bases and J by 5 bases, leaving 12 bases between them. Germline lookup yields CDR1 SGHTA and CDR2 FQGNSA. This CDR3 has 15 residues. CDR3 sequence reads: CASSLWGGGTGELFF. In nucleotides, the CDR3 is TGTGCCAGCAGCTTATGGGGAGGGGGGACCGGGGAGCTGTTTTTT.

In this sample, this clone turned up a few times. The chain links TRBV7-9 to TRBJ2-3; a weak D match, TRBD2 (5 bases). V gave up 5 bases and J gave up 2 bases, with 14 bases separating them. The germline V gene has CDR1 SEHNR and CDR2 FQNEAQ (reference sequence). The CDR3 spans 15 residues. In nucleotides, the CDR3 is TGTGCCAGCAGCCGAGTCAGCGGTTTCACAGATACGCAGTATTTT. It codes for CASSRVSGFTDTQYF.

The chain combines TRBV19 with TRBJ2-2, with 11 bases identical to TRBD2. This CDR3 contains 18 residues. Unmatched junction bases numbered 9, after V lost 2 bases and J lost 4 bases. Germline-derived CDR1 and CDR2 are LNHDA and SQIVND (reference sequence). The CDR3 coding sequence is TGTGCCAGTAGTATAAGGCCCCTAGCGGGGGGTGGCACCGGGGAGCTGTTTTTT. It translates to CASSIRPLAGGGTGELFF.